A selection of T cell receptor beta chains follows, all from one sample in a study of shared clonotypes between healthy human individuals. TCRdb's table, derived via immunoSEQ multiplex PCR, lists solely in-frame clones and lacks some. The repertoire includes about 820,000 clones, more than 85% of them detected once, and 24% sits in the top ten. What was sequenced was naive CD8+ T cells sorted from blood. The origin of the receptors is a man younger than 40 in good health. Each CDR3 is given with its conserved first and last residue. Fields, in order: clone size, V gene, D gene, J gene, CDR3 DNA, CDR3 protein. D genes are given only for firm matches. Clone size, where shown, is once, few, many, or a class for clones that have expanded.

>NA|TRBV7-9|NA|TRBJ2-7
TGTGCCAGCAGCTCTACCCACAGGGAACCAAGCGAGCAGTACTTC
CASSSTHREPSEQYF
>NA|TRBV19|NA|TRBJ2-3
TGTGCCAGTAGTACTGGACCGGCGGATACGCAGTATTTT
CASSTGPADTQYF
>NA|TRBV30|NA|TRBJ2-5
TGTGCCTGGAGTGTCGGAGAGACCCAGTACTTC
CAWSVGETQYF
>NA|TRBV11-2|TRBD2|TRBJ2-1
TGTGCCAGCAGCTTAGTTGCGGGAGGGGGTTACAATGAGCAGTTCTTC
CASSLVAGGGYNEQFF
>NA|TRBV4-1|NA|TRBJ1-1
TGCGCCAGCAGCCAAGATTTAGAGGCAGCGGTTGAAGCTTTCTTT
CASSQDLEAAVEAFF
>NA|TRBV6-1|TRBD1|TRBJ2-1
TGTGCCAGCAGTGAAGTGGCAGGGGGAGAAATTGAGCAGTTCTTC
CASSEVAGGEIEQFF
>NA|TRBV7-8|TRBD2|TRBJ2-1
TGTGCCAGCAGCTTAGCGGGACTAGCGAGAAGCTCCTACAATGAGCAGTTCTTC
CASSLAGLARSSYNEQFF
>NA|TRBV27|TRBD2|TRBJ2-7
TGTGCCAGCAGGCCCGGGACTAAACCCTACGAGCAGTACTTC
CASRPGTKPYEQYF
>NA|TRBV7-3|TRBD1|TRBJ1-1
TGTGCCAGCAGCCCAGGGACAGATGAAGCTTTCTTT
CASSPGTDEAFF
>NA|TRBV7-9|NA|TRBJ2-1
TGTGCCAGCAGCTCCCGCCAGAACAATGAGCAGTTCTTC
CASSSRQNNEQFF
>NA|TRBV9|TRBD2|TRBJ2-7
TGTGCCAGCAGCTCAGGGACTAGAGGGCCGGCCGAGCAGTACTTC
CASSSGTRGPAEQYF
>NA|TRBV6-5|TRBD2|TRBJ2-7
TGTGCCAGCAGTGTGACTAGCGGGTCCTACGAGCAGTACTTC
CASSVTSGSYEQYF
>NA|TRBV28|TRBD1|TRBJ2-7
TGTGCCAGCAGTTTAAATAGCAATTTATGGGACAGGGCCTCCTACGAGCAGTACTTC
CASSLNSNLWDRASYEQYF
>NA|TRBV18|TRBD2|TRBJ2-1
TGTGCCAGCTCCCCGGGGGTGCGGGAGCCCTACAATGAGCAGTTCTTC
CASSPGVREPYNEQFF
>NA|TRBV5-4|TRBD1|TRBJ2-7
TGTGCCAGCAGCACAACTGGGACAGGGAGATCCTACGAGCAGTACTTC
CASSTTGTGRSYEQYF
>NA|TRBV27|NA|TRBJ2-7
TGTGCCAGCAGAACCAGACCCGGCCCCTACGAGCAGTACTTC
CASRTRPGPYEQYF
>once|TRBV4-1|TRBD1|TRBJ2-1
TGCGCCAGCAGCCAAGTCTTGGGGACAGGGGATAATGAGCAGTTCTTC
CASSQVLGTGDNEQFF
>NA|TRBV7-6|TRBD2|TRBJ2-7
TGTGCCAGCAGCTTAGAGGCTAGCGGGAGGAACGCCTACGAGCAGTACTTC
CASSLEASGRNAYEQYF
>NA|TRBV9|TRBD1|TRBJ2-5
TGTGCCAGCAGCGGTCTTACTCCGGGACAGGAATTTCAAGAGACCCAGTACTTC
CASSGLTPGQEFQETQYF
>NA|TRBV10-3|NA|TRBJ2-1
TGTGCCATCAGACTAGGTATTGAGCAGTTCTTC
CAIRLGIEQFF
>NA|TRBV10-2|NA|TRBJ2-7
TGCGCCAGCAGTGATACTGAACACCCCTACGAGCAGTACTTC
CASSDTEHPYEQYF
>NA|TRBV7-9|TRBD1|TRBJ1-4
TGTGCCAGCAGCTCCTACGACCGGACAGGCCCTGCAACTAATGAAAAACTGTTTTTT
CASSSYDRTGPATNEKLFF
>NA|TRBV11-2|NA|TRBJ1-3
TGTGCCAGCAGCCCCCTCCGAGGGTCTGGAAACACCATATATTTT
CASSPLRGSGNTIYF
>NA|TRBV7-9|NA|TRBJ1-2
TGTGCCAGCAGCCCTCCCGGGACCCTCTCCGGCTACACCTTC
CASSPPGTLSGYTF
>NA|TRBV5-4|TRBD1|TRBJ2-7
TGTGCCAGCAGCCTGGGACAGGGTTACTACGAGCAGTACTTC
CASSLGQGYYEQYF
>NA|TRBV7-8|NA|TRBJ2-7
TGTGCCAGCAGTTCACCCGGTCTAGCGACGAGCTCCTACGAGCAGTACTTC
CASSSPGLATSSYEQYF
>NA|TRBV5-1|TRBD2|TRBJ2-7
TGCGCCAGCAGATTTAGCGGGAGGGACTCCTTTAGCTCCTACGAGCAGTACTTC
CASRFSGRDSFSSYEQYF
>NA|TRBV4-3|NA|TRBJ2-2
TGCGCCAGCAGCCCAGCGGTCGCGAACACCGGGGAGCTGTTTTTT
CASSPAVANTGELFF
>once|TRBV7-8|NA|TRBJ1-3
TGTGCCAGCAGCTTAGCGTCAACGGGGAACGGAGGAAACACCATATATTTT
CASSLASTGNGGNTIYF
>NA|TRBV28|NA|TRBJ1-5
TGTGCCAGCAACATACTCCTGCGGGACGGAGGCAATCAGCCCCAGCATTTT
CASNILLRDGGNQPQHF
>NA|TRBV4-1|NA|TRBJ2-3
TGCGCCAGCAGCCAAGTCGGTGCTAGCGGCACAGATACGCAGTATTTT
CASSQVGASGTDTQYF
>NA|TRBV27|TRBD1|TRBJ1-2
TGTGCCAGCAGTTCAACAGGGGGGGAAAATGGCTACACCTTC
CASSSTGGENGYTF
>NA|TRBV2|NA|TRBJ2-3
TGTGCCAGCACCGCTGGGGACACGCAGTATTTT
CASTAGDTQYF
>NA|TRBV19|NA|TRBJ1-3
TGTGCCAGTAGTACTGGACCCTCTGGAAACACCATATATTTT
CASSTGPSGNTIYF
>NA|TRBV6-5|NA|TRBJ1-5
TGTGCCAGCAGTTACCGGCAGGGGAGTCAGCCCCAGCATTTT
CASSYRQGSQPQHF
>NA|TRBV30|NA|TRBJ1-2
TGTGCCTGGAGTCCAGGACGGATCTATGGCTACACCTTC
CAWSPGRIYGYTF
>once|TRBV5-6|TRBD2|TRBJ2-1
TGTGCCAGCAGCTTCACAGCGGGAGGTTTCTGGAATGAGCAGTTCTTC
CASSFTAGGFWNEQFF
>once|TRBV29-1|NA|TRBJ2-3
TGCAGCATTGGGGGGATAGATACGCAGTATTTT
CSIGGIDTQYF
>once|TRBV7-9|NA|TRBJ1-5
TGTGCCAGCGCCCCAGAGAGGGATCAGCCCCAGCATTTT
CASAPERDQPQHF
>NA|TRBV4-1|NA|TRBJ2-5
TGCGCCAGCAGCCAAGGGACAGTCGGGGAGACCCAGTACTTC
CASSQGTVGETQYF
>once|TRBV27|NA|TRBJ2-1
TGTGCCAGCTCCGAGTACGTATACAATGAGCAGTTCTTC
CASSEYVYNEQFF
>NA|TRBV2|NA|TRBJ2-2
TGTGCCAGCAGTGAATTCCCAACGACCAACGGGGAGCTGTTTTTT
CASSEFPTTNGELFF
>NA|TRBV11-2|NA|TRBJ2-7
TGTGCCAGCAGCTTAGATTCCCTCTCCCCCAAGGCAGCTCAATACTACGAGCAGTACTTC
CASSLDSLSPKAAQYYEQYF